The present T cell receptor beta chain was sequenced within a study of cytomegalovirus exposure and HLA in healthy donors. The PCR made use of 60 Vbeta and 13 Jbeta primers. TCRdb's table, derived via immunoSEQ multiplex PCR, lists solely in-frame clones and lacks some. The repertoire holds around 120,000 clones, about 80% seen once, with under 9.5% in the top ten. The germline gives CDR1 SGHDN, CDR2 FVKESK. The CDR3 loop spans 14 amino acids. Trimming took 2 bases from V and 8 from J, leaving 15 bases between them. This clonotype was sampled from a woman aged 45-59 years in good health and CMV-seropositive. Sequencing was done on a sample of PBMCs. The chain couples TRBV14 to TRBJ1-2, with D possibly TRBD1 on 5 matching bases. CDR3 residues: CASSQRLTGGGYTF. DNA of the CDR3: TGTGCCAGCAGCCAAAGGCTAACAGGCGGCGGCTACACCTTC.